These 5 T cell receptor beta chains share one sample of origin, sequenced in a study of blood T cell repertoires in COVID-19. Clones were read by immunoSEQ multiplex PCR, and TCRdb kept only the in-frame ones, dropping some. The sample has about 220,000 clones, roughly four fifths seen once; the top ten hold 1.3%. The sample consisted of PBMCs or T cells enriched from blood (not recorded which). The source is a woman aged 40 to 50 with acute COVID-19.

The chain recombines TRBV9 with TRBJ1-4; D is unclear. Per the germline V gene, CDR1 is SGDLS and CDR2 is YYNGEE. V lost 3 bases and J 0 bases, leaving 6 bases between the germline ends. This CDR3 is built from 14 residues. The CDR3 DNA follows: TGTGCCAGCAGCGGGCCTGCAACTAATGAAAAACTGTTTTTT. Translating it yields CASSGPATNEKLFF.

Here the CDR3 reads CASSSWTGGNYIQYF. In nucleotides, the CDR3 is TGTGCCAGCAGCTCTTGGACAGGGGGCAATTACATTCAGTACTTC. The J gene is TRBJ2-4, the V gene TRBV9, with 11 positions matching TRBD1. With V trimmed by 4 bases and J by 8 bases, 8 bases remained unmatched. This CDR3 region has 15 residues. Per germline, CDR1 SGDLS and CDR2 YYNGEE.

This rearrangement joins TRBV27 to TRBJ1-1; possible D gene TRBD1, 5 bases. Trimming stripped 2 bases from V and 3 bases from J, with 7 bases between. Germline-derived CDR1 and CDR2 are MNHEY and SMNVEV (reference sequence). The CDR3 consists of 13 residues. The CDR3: CASSLTGDTEAFF. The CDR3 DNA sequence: TGTGCCAGCAGTTTAACGGGGGACACTGAAGCTTTCTTT.

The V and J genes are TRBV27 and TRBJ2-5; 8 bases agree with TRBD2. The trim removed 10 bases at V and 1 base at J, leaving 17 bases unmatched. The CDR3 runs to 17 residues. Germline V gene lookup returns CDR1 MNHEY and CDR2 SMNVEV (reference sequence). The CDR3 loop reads CATAMGLGERSQETQYF. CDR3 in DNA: TGTGCCACCGCTATGGGACTAGGGGAGAGGTCCCAAGAGACCCAGTACTTC.

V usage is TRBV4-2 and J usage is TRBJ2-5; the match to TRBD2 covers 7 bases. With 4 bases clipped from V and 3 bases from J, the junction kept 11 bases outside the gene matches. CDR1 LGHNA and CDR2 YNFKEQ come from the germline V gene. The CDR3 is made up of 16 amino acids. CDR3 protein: CASSRTLATEKETQYF. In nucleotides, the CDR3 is TGTGCCAGCAGCCGTACACTAGCGACAGAAAAAGAGACCCAGTACTTC.